This TCR beta chain was sequenced in a study of radiotherapy plus CTLA-4 blockade in lung cancer. A note on this clone: Its antigen is as yet unknown.

TCRdb's table, derived via immunoSEQ multiplex PCR, lists solely in-frame clones and lacks some. The sample yields 60,000 to 70,000 clones, 79% seen once. Broader study findings: In blood, TCR clones derived from the tumor expanded after radiotherapy plus ipilimumab. The authors reported that early blood T cell clone dynamics, with interferon-beta, best predicted response.

This CDR3 spans 13 amino acids. Trimming left V 2 bases short and J 3 bases short, with 7 bases between. Looked up from germline, CDR1 is SEHNR and CDR2 is FQNEAQ (reference sequence). This sequence was found in a human donor with non-small cell lung cancer who had a complete response to radiotherapy plus ipilimumab. V gene TRBV7-9 combines with J gene TRBJ1-2; a weak D match, TRBD1 (5 bases). This specimen consisted of peripheral blood, obtained from a patient treated with radiotherapy plus ipilimumab. The CDR3 sequence is CASSLPGDYGYTF. The CDR3 DNA is TGTGCCAGCAGCTTACCGGGGGACTATGGCTACACCTTC.